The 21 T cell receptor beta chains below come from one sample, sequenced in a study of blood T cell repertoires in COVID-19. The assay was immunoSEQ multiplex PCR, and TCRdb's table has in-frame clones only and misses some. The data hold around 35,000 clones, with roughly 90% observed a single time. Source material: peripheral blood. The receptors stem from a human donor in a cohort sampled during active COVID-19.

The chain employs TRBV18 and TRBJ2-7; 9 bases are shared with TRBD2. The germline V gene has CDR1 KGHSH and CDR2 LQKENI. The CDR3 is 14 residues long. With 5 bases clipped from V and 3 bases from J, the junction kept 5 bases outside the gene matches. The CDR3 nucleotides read TGTGCCAGCTCATTTTCTAGCGGGAACTACGAGCAGTACTTC. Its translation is CASSFSSGNYEQYF.

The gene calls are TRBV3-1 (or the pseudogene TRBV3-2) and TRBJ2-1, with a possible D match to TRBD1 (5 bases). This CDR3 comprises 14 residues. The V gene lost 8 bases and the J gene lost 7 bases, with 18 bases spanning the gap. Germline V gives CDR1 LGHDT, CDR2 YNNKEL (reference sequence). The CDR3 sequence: CASAPGLPGNEQFF. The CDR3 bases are TGTGCCAGCGCACCCGGTCTCCCAGGGAATGAGCAGTTCTTC.

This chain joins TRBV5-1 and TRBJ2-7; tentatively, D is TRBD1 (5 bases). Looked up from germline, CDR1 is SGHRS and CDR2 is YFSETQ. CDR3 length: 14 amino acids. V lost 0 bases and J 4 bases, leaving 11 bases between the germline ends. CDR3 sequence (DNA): TGCGCCAGCAGCTTGGGACAGACCTTTTACGAGCAGTACTTC. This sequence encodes CASSLGQTFYEQYF.

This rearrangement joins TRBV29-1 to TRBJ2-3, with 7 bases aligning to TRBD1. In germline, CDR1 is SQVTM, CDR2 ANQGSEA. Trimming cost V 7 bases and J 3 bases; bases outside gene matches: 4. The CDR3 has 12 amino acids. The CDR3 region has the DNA TGCAGCGGGAAACAGGGGACAGATACGCAGTATTTT. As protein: CSGKQGTDTQYF.

As DNA, the CDR3 is TGTGCCAGCAGCCTCTCCCGTGGGACTTACAATGAGCAGTTCTTC. Translation gives CASSLSRGTYNEQFF. The chain employs TRBV7-9 and TRBJ2-1; a weak D match, TRBD2 (6 bases). The CDR3 is 15 amino acids. V lost 5 bases to trimming and J lost 4 bases, with 15 bases between them. The germline CDR1 and CDR2 sequences are SEHNR and FQNEAQ (reference sequence).

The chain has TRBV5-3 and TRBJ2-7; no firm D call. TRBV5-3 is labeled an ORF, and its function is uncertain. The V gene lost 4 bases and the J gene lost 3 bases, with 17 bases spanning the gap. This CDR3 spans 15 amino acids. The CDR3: CARSPRMESLYEQYF. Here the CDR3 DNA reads TGTGCCAGAAGCCCACGAATGGAGTCACTCTACGAGCAGTACTTC.

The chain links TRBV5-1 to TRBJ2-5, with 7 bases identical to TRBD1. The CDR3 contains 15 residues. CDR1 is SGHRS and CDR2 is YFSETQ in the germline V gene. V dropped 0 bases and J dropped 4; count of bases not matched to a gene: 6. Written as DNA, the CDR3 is TGCGCCAGCAGCTTGGTAGGGGGCGCGGGAGAGACCCAGTACTTC. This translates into CASSLVGGAGETQYF.

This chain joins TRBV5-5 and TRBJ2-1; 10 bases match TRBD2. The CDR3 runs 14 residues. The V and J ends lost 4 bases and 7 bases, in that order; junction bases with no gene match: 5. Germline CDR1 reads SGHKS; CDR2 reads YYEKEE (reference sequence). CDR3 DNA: TGTGCCAGCAGCGCGACTAGCGGGTCGAATGAGCAGTTCTTC. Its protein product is CASSATSGSNEQFF. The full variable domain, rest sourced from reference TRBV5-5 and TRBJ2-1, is DAGVTQSPTHLIKTRGQQVTLRCSPISGHKSVSWYQQVLGQGPQFIFQYYEKEERGRGNFPDRFSARQFPNYSSELNVNALLLGDSALYLCASSATSGSNEQFFGPGTRLTVL.

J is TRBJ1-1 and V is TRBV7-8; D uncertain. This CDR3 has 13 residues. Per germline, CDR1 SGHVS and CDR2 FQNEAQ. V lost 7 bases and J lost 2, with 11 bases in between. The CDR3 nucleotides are TGTGCCAGCACCAAGCGGATCAACACTGAAGCTTTCTTT. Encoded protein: CASTKRINTEAFF.

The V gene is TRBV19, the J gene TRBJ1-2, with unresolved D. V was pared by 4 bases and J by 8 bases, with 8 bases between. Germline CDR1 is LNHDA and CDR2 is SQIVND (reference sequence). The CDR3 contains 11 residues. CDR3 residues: CASSNLGGYTF. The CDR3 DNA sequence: TGTGCCAGTAGTAACCTAGGAGGCTACACCTTC.

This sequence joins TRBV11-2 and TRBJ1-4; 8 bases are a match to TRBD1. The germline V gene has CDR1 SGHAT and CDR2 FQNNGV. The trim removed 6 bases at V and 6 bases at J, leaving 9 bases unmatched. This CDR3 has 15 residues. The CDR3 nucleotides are TGTGCCAGCAGTTGGACAGGGAGGTCCCATGAAAAACTGTTTTTT. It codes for CASSWTGRSHEKLFF.

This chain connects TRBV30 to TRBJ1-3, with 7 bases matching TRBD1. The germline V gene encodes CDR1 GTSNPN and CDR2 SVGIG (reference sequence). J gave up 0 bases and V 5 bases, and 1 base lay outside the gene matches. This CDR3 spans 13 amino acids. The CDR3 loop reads CAWDRDSGNTIYF. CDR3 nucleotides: TGTGCCTGGGACAGGGACTCTGGAAACACCATATATTTT.

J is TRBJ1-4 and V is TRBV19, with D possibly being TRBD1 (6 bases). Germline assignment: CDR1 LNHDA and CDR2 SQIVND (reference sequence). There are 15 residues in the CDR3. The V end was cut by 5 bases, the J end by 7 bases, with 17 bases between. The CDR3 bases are TGTGCCAGTAGTTTACAGGGTGCAGGGAGTGAAAAACTGTTTTTT. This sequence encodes CASSLQGAGSEKLFF.

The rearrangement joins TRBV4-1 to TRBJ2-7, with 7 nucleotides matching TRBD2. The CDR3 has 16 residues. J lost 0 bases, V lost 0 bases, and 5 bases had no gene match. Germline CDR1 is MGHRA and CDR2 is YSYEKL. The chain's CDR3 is CASSQDVLAGSYEQYF. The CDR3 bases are TGCGCCAGCAGCCAAGATGTATTAGCGGGCTCCTACGAGCAGTACTTC.

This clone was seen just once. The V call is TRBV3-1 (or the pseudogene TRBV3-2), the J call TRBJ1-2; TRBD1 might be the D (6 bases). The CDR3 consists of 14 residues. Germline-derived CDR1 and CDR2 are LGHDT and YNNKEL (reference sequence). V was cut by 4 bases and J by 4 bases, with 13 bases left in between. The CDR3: CASSPSTGPYGYTF. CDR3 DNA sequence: TGTGCCAGCAGCCCTTCCACAGGGCCCTATGGCTACACCTTC.

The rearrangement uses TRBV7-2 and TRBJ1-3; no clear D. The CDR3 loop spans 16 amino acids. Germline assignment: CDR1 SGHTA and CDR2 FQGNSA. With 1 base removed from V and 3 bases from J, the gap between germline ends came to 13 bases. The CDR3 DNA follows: TGTGCCAGCAGCTTAGTCGGTCCAGAGGTTGGAAACACCATATATTTT. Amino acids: CASSLVGPEVGNTIYF.

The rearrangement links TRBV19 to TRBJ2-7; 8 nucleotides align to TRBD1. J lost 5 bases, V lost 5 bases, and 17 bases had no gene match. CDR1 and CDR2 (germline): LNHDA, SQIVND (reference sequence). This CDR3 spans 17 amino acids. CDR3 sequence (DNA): TGTGCCAGTAGTTTCCGGAAGGACAGGGTAGCCGCCCACGAGCAGTACTTC. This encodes CASSFRKDRVAAHEQYF. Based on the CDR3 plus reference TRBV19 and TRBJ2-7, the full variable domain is DGGITQSPKYLFRKEGQNVTLSCEQNLNHDAMYWYRQDPGQGLRLIYYSQIVNDFQKGDIAEGYSVSREKKESFPLTVTSAQKNPTAFYLCASSFRKDRVAAHEQYFGPGTRLTVT.

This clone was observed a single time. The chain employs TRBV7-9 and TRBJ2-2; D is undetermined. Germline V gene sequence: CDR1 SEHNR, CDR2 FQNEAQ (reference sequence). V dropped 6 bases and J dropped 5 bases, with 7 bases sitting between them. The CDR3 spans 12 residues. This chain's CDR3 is CASRRATGELFF. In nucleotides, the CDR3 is TGTGCCAGCAGACGAGCTACCGGGGAGCTGTTTTTT.

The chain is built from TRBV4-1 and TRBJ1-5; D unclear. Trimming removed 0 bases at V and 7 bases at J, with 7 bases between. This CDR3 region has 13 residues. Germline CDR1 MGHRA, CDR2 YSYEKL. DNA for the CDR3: TGCGCCAGCAGCCAAGAATTCAGGCAGCCCCAGCATTTT. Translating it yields CASSQEFRQPQHF.

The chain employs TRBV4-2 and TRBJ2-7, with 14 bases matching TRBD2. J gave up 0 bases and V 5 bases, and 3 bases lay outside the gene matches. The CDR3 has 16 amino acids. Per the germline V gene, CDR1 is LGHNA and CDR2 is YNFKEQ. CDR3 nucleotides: TGTGCCAGCAGCGCGACTAGCGGGGGGGGCTCCTACGAGCAGTACTTC. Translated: CASSATSGGGSYEQYF.

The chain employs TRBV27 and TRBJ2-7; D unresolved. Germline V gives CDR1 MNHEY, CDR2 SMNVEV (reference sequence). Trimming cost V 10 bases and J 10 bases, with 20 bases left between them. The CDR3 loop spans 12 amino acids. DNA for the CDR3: TGTGCCATCTTACCTACCCAACTTGTCCAGTACTTC. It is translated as CAILPTQLVQYF.